This TCR beta chain was found in a study of blood T cell repertoires in COVID-19. Across the study: The United States, Italy and Spain were the sources of the acute and convalescent COVID-19 samples.

Study processing details: By means of reference gene primer amplification, nucleated cell counts were estimated. Profiled with immunoSEQ multiplex PCR; TCRdb holds only in-frame clones, not every one. The D gene and trimming were derived from the DNA, and the V and J assignments and clone size from that table. The table includes around 250,000 clones, just over 85% detected once. The germline V gene has CDR1 SGHDT and CDR2 YYEEEE. There are 15 residues in the CDR3. V lost 2 bases and J lost 1; bases outside the gene matches: 5. This clone has a handful of counts. Sequencing was done on a sample of peripheral blood. The receptor was derived from a woman aged 25 to 45 with active or convalescent COVID-19. The chain joins TRBV5-6 to TRBJ2-7, with 8 bases identical to TRBD1. The CDR3, as DNA: TGTGCCAGCAGCTTTCCTGGGACAGGATCCTACGAGCAGTACTTC. Translated: CASSFPGTGSYEQYF.